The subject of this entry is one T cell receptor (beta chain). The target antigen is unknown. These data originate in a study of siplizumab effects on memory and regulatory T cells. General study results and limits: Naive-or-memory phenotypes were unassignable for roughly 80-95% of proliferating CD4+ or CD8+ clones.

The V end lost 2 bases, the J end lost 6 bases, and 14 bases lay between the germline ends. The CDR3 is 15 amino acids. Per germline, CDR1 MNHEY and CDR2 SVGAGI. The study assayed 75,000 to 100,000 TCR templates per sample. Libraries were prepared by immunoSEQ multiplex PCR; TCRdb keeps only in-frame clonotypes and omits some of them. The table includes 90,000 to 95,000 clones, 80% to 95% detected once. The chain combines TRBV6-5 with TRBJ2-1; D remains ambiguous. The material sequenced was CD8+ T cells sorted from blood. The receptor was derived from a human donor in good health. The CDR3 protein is CASSYGSEAFNEQFF. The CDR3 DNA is TGTGCCAGCAGTTACGGATCTGAGGCCTTCAATGAGCAGTTCTTC.